What follows are 14 T cell receptor beta chains derived from one specimen sequenced in a study of graft-versus-host responses after intestinal transplantation (TCRdb year 2021). The library was generated by the immunoSEQ multiplex PCR assay. Here the immuneACCESS table is served through TCRdb, limited to in-frame sequences with V and J called. Missing clones are a known gap in these copies; in checked studies unresolved V genes cover under half, and the rest lacks a known reason. Across this sample there are approximately 14,000 clones, with 55% to 75% seen only once. The ten biggest clones cover about 23% of the sample. Intraepithelial and lamina propria lymphocytes were isolated from graft specimens using dithiothreitol, EDTA incubations and collagenase D digestion. The specimen was ileum tissue, collected about 680 days after intestinal transplantation. Receptors were obtained from a human patient who received an intestinal transplant, so some T cells may come from the graft donor.

This chain connects TRBV6-1 to TRBJ1-2; D possibly corresponds to TRBD1 (5 bases). This CDR3 is 14 amino acids long. V was cut by 8 bases and J by 3 bases, with 16 bases left in between. Germline CDR1 and CDR2: MNHNS and SASEGT. CDR3 in amino acids: CASWGGSTYYGYTF. The CDR3 region has the DNA TGTGCCAGCTGGGGGGGATCCACTTACTATGGCTACACCTTC.

V is TRBV30 and J is TRBJ2-7; possible D gene TRBD2, 7 bases. The CDR3 runs 14 residues. The germline V and J ends were trimmed by 0 bases and 4 bases, with 13 bases remaining between them. The germline V gene encodes CDR1 GTSNPN and CDR2 SVGIG (reference sequence). The CDR3 coding sequence is TGTGCCTGGAGTGTTCTGCGGGGGCAATACGAGCAGTACTTC. It codes for CAWSVLRGQYEQYF.

The chain employs TRBV5-5 and TRBJ2-7; tentatively, D is TRBD1 or TRBD2 (5 bases each). The CDR3 consists of 15 residues. Germline CDR1 reads SGHKS; CDR2 reads YYEKEE (reference sequence). The ends were cut back, 0 bases at V and 3 bases at J, with 13 bases in the middle. For the CDR3, the DNA is TGTGCCAGCAGCTTGGACGGGGCTTTAGACTACGAGCAGTACTTC. It specifies CASSLDGALDYEQYF.

As regards this clone: This sample includes further DNA sequences coding for the same CDR3. The rearrangement joins TRBV5-4 to TRBJ2-4, with 10 bases matching TRBD1. CDR1 SGHNT and CDR2 YYREEE come from the germline V gene (reference sequence). V lost 2 bases, J lost 6 bases, and 5 bases stayed unmatched. This CDR3 spans 15 amino acids. The DNA of the CDR3 is TGTGCCAGCAGCTTCCCGGGACAGGGGCGAAACATTCAGTACTTC. Protein product: CASSFPGQGRNIQYF.

The chain employs TRBV5-1 and TRBJ2-7; 7 bases line up with TRBD1. With V trimmed by 4 bases and J by 3 bases, 7 bases remained unmatched. Germline values: CDR1 SGHRS, CDR2 YFSETQ. The CDR3 totals 14 residues. The CDR3 DNA sequence: TGCGCCAGCAGCCTCCGGGACAGCCTCTACGAGCAGTACTTC. The encoded protein is CASSLRDSLYEQYF.

The rearrangement links TRBV4-3 to TRBJ1-5; no reliable D call. V lost 0 bases and J lost 9, with 15 bases in between. Looked up from germline, CDR1 is LGHNA and CDR2 is YSLEER. The CDR3 covers 15 residues. For the CDR3, the DNA is TGCGCCAGCAGCCAAGAGGCCCGGCTCCGTTCGCCCCAGCATTTT. Encoded protein: CASSQEARLRSPQHF.

This clone was picked up a small number of times. The CDR3, as DNA: TGTGCCAGCAGCGTAGATGGCAGGGGGGGCAATGAGCAGTTCTTC. Translating gives CASSVDGRGGNEQFF. The gene calls are TRBV9 and TRBJ2-1; perhaps D is TRBD1 or TRBD2 (7 bases each). The CDR3 sequence is 15 residues long. With 0 bases removed from V and 6 bases from J, the gap between germline ends came to 13 bases. Germline V lookup: CDR1 SGDLS, CDR2 YYNGEE.

The rearrangement joins TRBV4-2 to TRBJ2-3; a weak D match, TRBD1 (5 bases). Trimming stripped 5 bases from V and 4 bases from J, with 16 bases between. The CDR3 has 15 residues. Germline values: CDR1 LGHNA, CDR2 YNFKEQ. The CDR3 reads CASSLQGAPPDTQYF. The CDR3 DNA follows: TGTGCCAGCAGCTTGCAAGGGGCCCCCCCAGATACGCAGTATTTT.

This clone came up a few times. Different DNA sequences within this sample yield the same CDR3. V usage is TRBV27 and J usage is TRBJ1-3, with D hard to call. V was clipped by 6 bases and J by 0 bases, with 15 bases between them. The CDR3 extends over 16 amino acids. Germline CDR1 is MNHEY and CDR2 is SMNVEV (reference sequence). The CDR3 sequence is CASSLGAEGSGNTIYF. The DNA for the CDR3 is TGTGCCAGCAGCCTTGGTGCAGAGGGCTCTGGAAACACCATATATTTT.

The chain joins TRBV7-2 to TRBJ2-1, with D perhaps TRBD1 (6 bases). The V end lost 5 bases, the J end lost 2 bases, and 10 bases lay between the germline ends. The CDR3 is 14 amino acids. Per the germline V gene, CDR1 is SGHTA and CDR2 is FQGNSA. The CDR3 region is CASSVAGAYNEQFF. The CDR3 DNA follows: TGTGCCAGCAGCGTCGCAGGGGCCTACAATGAGCAGTTCTTC.

This chain uses TRBV29-1 with TRBJ1-2; TRBD1 is a possible D gene (6 bases). CDR1 and CDR2 (germline): SQVTM, ANQGSEA. The CDR3 extends over 11 amino acids. Trimming pared 4 bases from V and 3 bases from J, leaving 6 bases between. CDR3 in amino acids: CSVGQDYGYTF. CDR3 DNA sequence: TGCAGCGTTGGACAGGACTATGGCTACACCTTC.

The V and J genes are TRBV7-3 and TRBJ2-3, with TRBD2 identical over 13 bases. Germline CDR1 is SGHTA and CDR2 is FQGTGA. This CDR3 is built from 16 residues. V gave up 4 bases and J gave up 5 bases; unmatched junction bases: 6. The CDR3 DNA sequence: TGTGCCAGCAGCTCCCGACTAGCGGGAGGCGGAGATACGCAGTATTTT. It specifies CASSSRLAGGGDTQYF.

A remark on this clone: Other nucleotide sequences in the sample specify the same CDR3. This rearrangement joins TRBV7-8 to TRBJ2-1; 7 nucleotides line up with TRBD2. The CDR3 runs 17 residues. Trimming removed 1 base from V and 4 bases from J; junction bases left unmatched: 10. Germline values: CDR1 SGHVS, CDR2 FQNEAQ. CDR3 sequence: CASSLGRWSGVYNEQFF. CDR3 nucleotide sequence: TGTGCCAGCAGCTTAGGTCGGTGGAGCGGGGTTTACAATGAGCAGTTCTTC.

Only one count was recorded for this clone. The chain uses TRBV27 and TRBJ2-5; 9 nucleotides agree with TRBD1. V trimming: 3 bases; J trimming: 5 bases; junction bases outside the gene matches: 10. This CDR3 comprises 16 residues. From germline, CDR1 is MNHEY and CDR2 SMNVEV (reference sequence). This CDR3 reads CASSFPTGGFRETQYF. CDR3 nucleotide sequence: TGTGCCAGCAGTTTCCCCACAGGGGGCTTTAGGGAGACCCAGTACTTC.